This TCR beta chain was observed in a study of identical twins (dated by TCRdb to about 2016). In terms of the full investigation: The study deep-sequenced TCR alpha and beta repertoires from monozygotic twins, unrelated adults of various ages and cord blood to test whether fetal clonotypes persist. To rule out contamination, the twin experiments were replicated at different times with different library preparation protocols.

This clonotype showed up just a few times. No antigen is known for it. No per-base quality is available; no much larger clone lies one base away. V is clipped by 8 bases and J by 2 bases, and the sequence between their germline boundaries is 16 bases long. The germline V gene provides CDR1 MNHEY and CDR2 SVGEGT. The CDR3 starts with the cysteine, ends with the phenylalanine, and has 14 residues. Solely the CDR3 DNA is kept, with 42 bases framed from the first base. Only healthy Caucasian donors were included. Using Miltenyi CD45RO+ enrichment and human naive T-cell isolation kits, memory (CD45RO+) and naive T cells were isolated from PBMC. The study at large found these results: Out-of-frame TCR alpha sequences shared between twins showed an excess of low generation-probability sequences compared with coincidental sharing between unrelated individuals. Fewer insertions were carried by abundant cord blood beta clonotypes; a weaker similar trend was observed in young adult naive repertoires, while no such trend was observed in memory repertoires. Because the same donors could not be followed over many years, conclusions were based on cross-sectional statistical analysis. The excess sharing between twins in beta out-of-frame sequences was weaker because fewer shared sequences reduced the signal-to-noise ratio. In monozygotic twins, recombination models systematically underestimated out-of-frame TCR alpha sharing, but the models matched the sharing seen between unrelated individuals. Zero-insertion analyses could be partly confounded by invariant T cells such as MAIT and iNKT, although diverse VJ usage argued against such confounding for most clonotypes.

Preparation of the library involved 5' RACE. These reads were obtained on an Illumina HiSeq 2000. A universal primer binding site was added through template switching, and the final cDNA carried a unique molecular identifier so that TCR cDNA molecules could be counted accurately. Specific primers in the conserved constant-segment region were used to synthesize first-strand cDNA for the TCR alpha and beta chains. To control for contamination, every cDNA library was double barcoded, receiving both a SMART-Mk sample barcode and Illumina barcodes. TruSeq adapter sequences and Illumina sample barcodes were added in two successive PCR steps. Sequencing of the TCR alpha and beta cDNA libraries was done on the Illumina HiSeq platform using custom primers. The authors processed their data as follows. Raw reads were processed with MiGEC to extract unique molecular identifiers, and MiXCR was used to determine CDR3 positions. For each individual, recombination models were inferred using an EM algorithm with the repgenHMM and IGoR tools. Shared clonotype analysis was performed with the tcR package in R, normalizing sharing by the product of cloneset sizes. Out-of-frame nonproductive sequences were analyzed to study raw recombination free of thymic and clonal selection effects. TCRdb reprocessing: public reads trimmed at Q25 with fastp, clones called with MiXCR, in-frame beta chains kept. Each CDR3 protein appears once, grouped with its most common genes and DNA. TCRdb, not the original authors, processed these V and J calls. The sample table contains hundreds of thousands of distinct CDR3 sequences; only one count was recorded for less than 10% of them. The ten largest clonotypes hold 4% to 6% of the sample.

The chain joins TRBV6-2 or TRBV6-3 to TRBJ2-7; the D gene remains uncertain. The receptor was isolated from a woman between 18 and 29 years old in good health. The material sequenced was memory (CD45RO+) T cells sorted from blood. Interpreted using the paper, the cell subset or site label stands for: CD45RO+ enriched T cells. The CDR3 has the sequence CASLDRGPTYEQYF. The bases are TGTGCCAGCCTTGACCGCGGACCGACCTACGAGCAGTACTTC.